The clone carrying this TCR beta chain was seen a handful of times. Its antigen is undetermined. One entry per CDR3 protein results from TCRdb running MiXCR on the 5' RACE reads. Among a few hundred thousand distinct CDR3 sequences listed, about 28% were seen once. These data belong to a study of identical twins' blood T cells. The study's findings and limits: Even for out-of-frame TCRbeta, twins reportedly shared V gene usage much more than unrelated donors. Top TCRbeta clonotypes were shared more with twin than unrelated donors.

CDR1 and CDR2 (germline): DFQATT, SNEGSKA (reference sequence). Trimming removed 5 bases from V and 6 bases from J; junction bases left unmatched: 1. CDR3 size: 11 residues. The donors were healthy female monozygous twins, three pairs in total. Likely shared infections and vaccines: all three twin pairs were reared together. Sequencing used PBMCs. This TCR was sampled from a woman aged 18-49 years in good health. The chain has TRBV20-1 and TRBJ2-1; 7 bases are shared with TRBD1. The CDR3 DNA is TGCAGTGCTCACAGGGGCAATGAGCAGTTCTTC. This sequence encodes CSAHRGNEQFF.